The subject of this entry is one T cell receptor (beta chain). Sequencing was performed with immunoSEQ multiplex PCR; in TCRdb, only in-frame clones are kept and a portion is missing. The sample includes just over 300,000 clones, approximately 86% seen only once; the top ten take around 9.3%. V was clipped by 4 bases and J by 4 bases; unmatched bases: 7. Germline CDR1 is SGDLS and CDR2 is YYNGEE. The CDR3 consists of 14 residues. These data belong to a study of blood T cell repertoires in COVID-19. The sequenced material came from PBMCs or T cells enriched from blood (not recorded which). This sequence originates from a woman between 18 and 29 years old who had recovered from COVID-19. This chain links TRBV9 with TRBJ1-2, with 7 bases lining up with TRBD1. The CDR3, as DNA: TGTGCCAGCAGCCCAAGGACAGGATCCTATGGCTACACCTTC. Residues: CASSPRTGSYGYTF.